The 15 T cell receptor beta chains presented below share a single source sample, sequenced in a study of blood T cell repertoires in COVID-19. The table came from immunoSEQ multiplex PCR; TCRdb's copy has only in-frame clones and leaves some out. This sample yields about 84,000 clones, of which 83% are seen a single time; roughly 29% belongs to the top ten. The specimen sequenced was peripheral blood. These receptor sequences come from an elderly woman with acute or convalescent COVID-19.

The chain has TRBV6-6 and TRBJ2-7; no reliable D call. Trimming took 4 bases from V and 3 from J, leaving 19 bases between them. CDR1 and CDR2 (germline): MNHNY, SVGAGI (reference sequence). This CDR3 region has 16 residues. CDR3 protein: CASSFPMRLASYEQYF. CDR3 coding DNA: TGTGCCAGCAGTTTCCCTATGAGACTGGCGAGCTACGAGCAGTACTTC.

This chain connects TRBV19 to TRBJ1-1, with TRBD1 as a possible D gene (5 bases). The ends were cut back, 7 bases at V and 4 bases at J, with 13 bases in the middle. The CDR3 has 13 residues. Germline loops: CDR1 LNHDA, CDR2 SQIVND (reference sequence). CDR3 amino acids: CASTLGGSTEAFF. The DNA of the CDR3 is TGTGCCAGTACCCTGGGGGGAAGCACTGAAGCTTTCTTT.

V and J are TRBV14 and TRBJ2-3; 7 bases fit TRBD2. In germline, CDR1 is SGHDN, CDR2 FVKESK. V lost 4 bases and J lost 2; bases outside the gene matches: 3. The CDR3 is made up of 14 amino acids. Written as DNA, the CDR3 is TGTGCCAGCAGCCTTAGCGGGCTCACAGATACGCAGTATTTT. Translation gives CASSLSGLTDTQYF.

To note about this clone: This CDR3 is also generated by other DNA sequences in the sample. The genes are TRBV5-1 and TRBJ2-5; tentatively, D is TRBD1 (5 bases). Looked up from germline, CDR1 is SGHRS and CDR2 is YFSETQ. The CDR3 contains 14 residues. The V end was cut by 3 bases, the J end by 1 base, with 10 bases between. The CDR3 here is CASSSQGLQETQYF. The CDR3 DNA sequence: TGCGCCAGCAGCTCCCAGGGCCTCCAAGAGACCCAGTACTTC.

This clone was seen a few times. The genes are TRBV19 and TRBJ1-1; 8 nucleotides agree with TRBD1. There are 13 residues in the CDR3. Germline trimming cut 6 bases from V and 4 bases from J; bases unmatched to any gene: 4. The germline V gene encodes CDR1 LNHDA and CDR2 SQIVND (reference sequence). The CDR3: CASSGQGSTEAFF. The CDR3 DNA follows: TGTGCCAGTAGCGGACAGGGAAGCACTGAAGCTTTCTTT.

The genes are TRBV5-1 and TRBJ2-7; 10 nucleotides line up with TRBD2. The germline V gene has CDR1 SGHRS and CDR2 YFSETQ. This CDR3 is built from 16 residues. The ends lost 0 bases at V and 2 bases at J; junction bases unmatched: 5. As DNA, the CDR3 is TGCGCCAGCAGCTTGGGTCAAGCGGGAGGGCCCTACGAGCAGTACTTC. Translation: CASSLGQAGGPYEQYF. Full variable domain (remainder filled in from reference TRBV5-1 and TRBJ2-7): KAGVTQTPRYLIKTRGQQVTLSCSPISGHRSVSWYQQTPGQGLQFLFEYFSETQRNKGNFPGRFSGRQFSNSRSEMNVSTLELGDSALYLCASSLGQAGGPYEQYFGPGTRLTVT.

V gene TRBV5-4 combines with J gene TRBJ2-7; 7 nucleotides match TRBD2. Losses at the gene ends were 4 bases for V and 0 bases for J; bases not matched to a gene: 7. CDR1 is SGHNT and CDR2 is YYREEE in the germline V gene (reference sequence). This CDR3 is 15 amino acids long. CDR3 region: CASSTTSASSYEQYF. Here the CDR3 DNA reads TGTGCCAGCAGCACTACTAGCGCCAGCTCCTACGAGCAGTACTTC.

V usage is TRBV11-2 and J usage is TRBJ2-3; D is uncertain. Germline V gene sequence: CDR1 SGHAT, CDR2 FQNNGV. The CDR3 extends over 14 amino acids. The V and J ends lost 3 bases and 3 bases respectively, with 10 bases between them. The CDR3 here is CASSFRVRTDTQYF. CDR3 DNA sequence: TGTGCCAGCAGCTTTAGAGTTCGTACAGATACGCAGTATTTT.

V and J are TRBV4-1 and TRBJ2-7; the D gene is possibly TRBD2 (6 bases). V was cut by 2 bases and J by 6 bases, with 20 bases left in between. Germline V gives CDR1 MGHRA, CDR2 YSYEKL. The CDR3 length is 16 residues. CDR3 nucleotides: TGCGCCAGCAGCCAACCTTACAGCGGAGGGGATGGCGAGCAGTACTTC. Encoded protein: CASSQPYSGGDGEQYF.

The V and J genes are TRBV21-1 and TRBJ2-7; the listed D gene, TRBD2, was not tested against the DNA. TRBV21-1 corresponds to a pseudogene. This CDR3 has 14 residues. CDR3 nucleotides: TGTGCCAGCGTCTTCAGCCGGGGAACTTACGAGCAGTACTTC. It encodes CASVFSRGTYEQYF.

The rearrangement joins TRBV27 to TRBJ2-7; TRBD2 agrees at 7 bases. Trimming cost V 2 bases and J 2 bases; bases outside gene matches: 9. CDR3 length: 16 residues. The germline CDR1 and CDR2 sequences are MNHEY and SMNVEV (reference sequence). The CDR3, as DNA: TGTGCCAGCAGTTTAAAAGGACTAGGAGGCACCTACGAGCAGTACTTC. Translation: CASSLKGLGGTYEQYF.

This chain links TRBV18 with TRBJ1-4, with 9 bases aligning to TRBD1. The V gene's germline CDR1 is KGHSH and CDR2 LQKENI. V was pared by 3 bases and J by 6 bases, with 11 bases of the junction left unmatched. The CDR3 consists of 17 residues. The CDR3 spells CASSPGTGGFKDEKLFF. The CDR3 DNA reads TGTGCCAGCTCACCGGGCACAGGGGGCTTTAAAGATGAAAAACTGTTTTTT.

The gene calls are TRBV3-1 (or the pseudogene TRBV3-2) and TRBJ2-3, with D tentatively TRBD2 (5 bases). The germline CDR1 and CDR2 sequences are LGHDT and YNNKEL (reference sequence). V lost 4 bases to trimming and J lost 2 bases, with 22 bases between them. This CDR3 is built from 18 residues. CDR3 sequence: CASSPPRARAGNTDTQYF. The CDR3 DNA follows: TGTGCCAGCAGCCCCCCGAGGGCACGCGCGGGTAACACAGATACGCAGTATTTT.

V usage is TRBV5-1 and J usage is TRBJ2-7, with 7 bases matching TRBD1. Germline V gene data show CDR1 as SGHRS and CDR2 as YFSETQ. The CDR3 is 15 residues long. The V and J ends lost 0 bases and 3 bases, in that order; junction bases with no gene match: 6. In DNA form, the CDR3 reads TGCGCCAGCAGCTTGGGCGGACAGGCATTCTACGAGCAGTACTTC. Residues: CASSLGGQAFYEQYF.

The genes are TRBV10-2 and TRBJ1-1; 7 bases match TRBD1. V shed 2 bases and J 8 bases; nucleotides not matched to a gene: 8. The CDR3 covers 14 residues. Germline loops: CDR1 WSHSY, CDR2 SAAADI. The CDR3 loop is CASSEPGQEPEAFF. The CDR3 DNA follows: TGCGCCAGCAGTGAGCCTGGACAGGAGCCCGAAGCTTTCTTT.